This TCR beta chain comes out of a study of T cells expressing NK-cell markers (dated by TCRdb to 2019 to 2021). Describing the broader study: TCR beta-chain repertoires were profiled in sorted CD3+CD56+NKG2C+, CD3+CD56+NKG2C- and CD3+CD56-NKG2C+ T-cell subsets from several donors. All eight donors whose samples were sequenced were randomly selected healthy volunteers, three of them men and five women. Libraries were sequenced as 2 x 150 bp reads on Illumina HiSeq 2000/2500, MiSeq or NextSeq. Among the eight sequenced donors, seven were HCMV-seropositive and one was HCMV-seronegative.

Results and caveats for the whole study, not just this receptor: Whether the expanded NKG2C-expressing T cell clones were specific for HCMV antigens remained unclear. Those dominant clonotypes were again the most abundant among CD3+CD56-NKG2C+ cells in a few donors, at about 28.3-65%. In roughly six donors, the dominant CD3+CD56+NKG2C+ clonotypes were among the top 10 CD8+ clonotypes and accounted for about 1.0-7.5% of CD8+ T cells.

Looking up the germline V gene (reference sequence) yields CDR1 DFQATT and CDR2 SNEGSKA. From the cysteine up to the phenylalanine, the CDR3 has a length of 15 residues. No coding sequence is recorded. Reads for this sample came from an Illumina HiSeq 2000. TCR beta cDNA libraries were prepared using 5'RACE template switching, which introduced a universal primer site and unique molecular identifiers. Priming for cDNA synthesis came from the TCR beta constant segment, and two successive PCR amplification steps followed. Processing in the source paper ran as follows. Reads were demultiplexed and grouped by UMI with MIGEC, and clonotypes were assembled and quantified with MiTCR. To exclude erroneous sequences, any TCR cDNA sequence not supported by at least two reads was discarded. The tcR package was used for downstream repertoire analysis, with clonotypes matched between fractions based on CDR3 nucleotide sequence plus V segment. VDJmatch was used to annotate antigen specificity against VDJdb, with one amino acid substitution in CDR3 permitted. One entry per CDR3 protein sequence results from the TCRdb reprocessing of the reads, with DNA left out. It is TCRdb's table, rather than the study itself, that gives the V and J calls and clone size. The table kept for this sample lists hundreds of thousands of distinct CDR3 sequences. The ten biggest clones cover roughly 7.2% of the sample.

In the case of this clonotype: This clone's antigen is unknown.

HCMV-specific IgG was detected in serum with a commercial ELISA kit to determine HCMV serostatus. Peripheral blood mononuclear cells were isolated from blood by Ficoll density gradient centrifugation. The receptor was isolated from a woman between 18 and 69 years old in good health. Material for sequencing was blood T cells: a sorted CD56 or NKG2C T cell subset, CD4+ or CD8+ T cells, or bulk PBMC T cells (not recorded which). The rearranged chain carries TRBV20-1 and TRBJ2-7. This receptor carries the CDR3 CSARELAQSSYEQYF.